The clone carrying this TCR beta chain has ten or more counts. Trimming pared 6 bases from V and 4 bases from J, leaving 5 bases between. CDR3 length equals 11 residues. These data originate in a study of early T cells in non-severe SARS-CoV-2 infection. Individual cDNA molecules received unique molecular identifiers during library preparation. TCRdb independently ran MiXCR on the 5' RACE reads; one entry per CDR3 protein. The sample has 65,000 to 85,000 distinct CDR3 sequences; 15% are singletons. Sequenced: whole blood. The sequence was obtained from an adult who was a healthcare worker with PCR-confirmed SARS-CoV-2 infection or an uninfected control (not recorded which). J is TRBJ2-3 and V is TRBV12-3 or TRBV12-4, with unresolved D. CDR3 bases: TGTGCCAGCAGCCCGGCAGATACGCAGTATTTT. It codes for CASSPADTQYF.